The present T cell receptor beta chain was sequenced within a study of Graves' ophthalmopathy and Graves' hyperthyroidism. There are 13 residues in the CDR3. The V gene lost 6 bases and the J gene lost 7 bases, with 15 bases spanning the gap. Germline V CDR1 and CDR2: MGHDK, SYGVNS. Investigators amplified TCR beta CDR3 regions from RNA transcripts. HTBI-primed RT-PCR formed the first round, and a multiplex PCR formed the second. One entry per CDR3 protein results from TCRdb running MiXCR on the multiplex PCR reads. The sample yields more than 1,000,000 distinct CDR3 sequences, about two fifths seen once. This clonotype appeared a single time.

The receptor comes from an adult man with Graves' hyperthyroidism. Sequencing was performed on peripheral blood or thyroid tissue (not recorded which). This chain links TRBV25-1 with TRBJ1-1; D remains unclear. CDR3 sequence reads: CASSLEITYEAFF. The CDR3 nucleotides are TGTGCCAGCAGCTTGGAGATTACTTATGAAGCTTTCTTT.